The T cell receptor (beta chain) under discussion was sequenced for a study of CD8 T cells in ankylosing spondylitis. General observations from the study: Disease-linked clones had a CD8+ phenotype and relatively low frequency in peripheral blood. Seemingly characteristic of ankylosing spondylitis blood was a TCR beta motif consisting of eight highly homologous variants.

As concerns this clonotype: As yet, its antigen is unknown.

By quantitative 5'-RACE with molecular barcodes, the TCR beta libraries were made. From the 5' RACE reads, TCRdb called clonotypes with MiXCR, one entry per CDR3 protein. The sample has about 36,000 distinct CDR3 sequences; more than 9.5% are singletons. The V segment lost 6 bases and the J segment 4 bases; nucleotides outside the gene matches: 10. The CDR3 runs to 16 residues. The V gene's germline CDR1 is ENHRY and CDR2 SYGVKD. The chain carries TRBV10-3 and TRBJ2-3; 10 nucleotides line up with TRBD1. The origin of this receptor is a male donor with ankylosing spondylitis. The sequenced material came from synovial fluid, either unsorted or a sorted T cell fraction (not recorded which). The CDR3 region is CAIRPGTGEISDTQYF. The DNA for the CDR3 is TGTGCCATCAGGCCCGGGACAGGGGAAATTTCAGATACGCAGTATTTT.